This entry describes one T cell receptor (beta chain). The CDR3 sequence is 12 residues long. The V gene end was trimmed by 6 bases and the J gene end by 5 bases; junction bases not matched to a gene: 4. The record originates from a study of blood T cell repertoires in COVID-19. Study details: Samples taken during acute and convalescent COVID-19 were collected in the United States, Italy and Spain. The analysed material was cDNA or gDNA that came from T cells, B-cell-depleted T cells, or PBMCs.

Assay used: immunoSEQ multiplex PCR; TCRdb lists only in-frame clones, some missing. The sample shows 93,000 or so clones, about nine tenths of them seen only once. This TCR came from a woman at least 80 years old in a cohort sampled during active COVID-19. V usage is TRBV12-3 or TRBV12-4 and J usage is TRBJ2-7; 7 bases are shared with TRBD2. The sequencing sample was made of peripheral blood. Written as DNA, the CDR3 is TGTGCCAGCAGACGGACTAGTAACGAGCAGTACTTC. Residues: CASRRTSNEQYF.